This TCR beta chain was identified in a study of T cells of healthy individuals. TCRdb processed the 5' RACE reads anew with MiXCR; each CDR3 protein has one entry. The sample shows tens of thousands of distinct CDR3 sequences, under 20% of them seen only once. Germline V gives CDR1 SGHRS, CDR2 YFSETQ. This CDR3 contains 15 residues. V trimming: 4 bases; J trimming: 5 bases; junction bases outside the gene matches: 8. There are many counts of this clonotype. The sequence was collected from a human donor in good health. The chain carries TRBV5-1 and TRBJ2-2; 7 bases line up with TRBD1. The CDR3 sequence: CASSPEGARTGELFF. CDR3 sequence (DNA): TGCGCCAGCAGCCCCGAGGGGGCTCGGACCGGGGAGCTGTTTTTT.